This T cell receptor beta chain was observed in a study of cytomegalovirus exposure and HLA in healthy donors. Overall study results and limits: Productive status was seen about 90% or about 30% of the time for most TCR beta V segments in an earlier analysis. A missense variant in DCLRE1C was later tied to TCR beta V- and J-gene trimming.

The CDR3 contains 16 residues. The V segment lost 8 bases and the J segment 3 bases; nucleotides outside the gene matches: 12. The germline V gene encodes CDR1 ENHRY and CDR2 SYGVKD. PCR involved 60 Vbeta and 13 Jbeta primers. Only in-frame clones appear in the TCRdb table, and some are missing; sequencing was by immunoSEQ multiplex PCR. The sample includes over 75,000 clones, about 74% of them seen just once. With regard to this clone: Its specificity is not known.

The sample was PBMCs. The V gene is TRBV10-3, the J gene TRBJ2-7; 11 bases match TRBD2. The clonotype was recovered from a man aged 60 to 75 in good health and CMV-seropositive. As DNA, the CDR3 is TGTGCCATCCGAAGGGGGACTAGCGGTGAGGGCTACGAGCAGTACTTC. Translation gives CAIRRGTSGEGYEQYF.